The 15 T cell receptor beta chains given below trace back to one sample, sequenced in a study of shared clonotypes between healthy human individuals. Profiled with immunoSEQ multiplex PCR; TCRdb holds only in-frame clones, not every one. In the table there are about 560,000 clones, around 76% of which are singletons. The sample comprised PBMCs. The receptors derive from a middle-aged woman in good health. Some clones in this sample may be carry-over from other donors' samples.

This chain joins TRBV12-1 and TRBJ1-1; TRBD1, as called in the table, went unchecked against the DNA. TRBV12-1 is a known pseudogene. The CDR3 has 16 amino acids. CDR3 region: CASSPKGPDQGTEAFF. The CDR3 coding sequence is TGTGCCAGCAGCCCTAAAGGACCGGACCAGGGGACTGAAGCTTTCTTT.

A note on this clone: The sample contains more than one DNA sequence encoding this CDR3. The V and J genes are TRBV30 and TRBJ1-1, with D hard to call. With 3 bases removed from V and 1 base from J, the gap between germline ends came to 9 bases. The CDR3 has 13 residues. CDR1 and CDR2 (germline): GTSNPN, SVGIG (reference sequence). The chain's CDR3 is CAWSPRRNTEAFF. The CDR3 nucleotides read TGTGCCTGGAGCCCCCGCCGGAACACTGAAGCTTTCTTT.

The chain employs TRBV5-5 and TRBJ1-1, with a tentative D call TRBD1 (5 bases). V dropped 6 bases and J dropped 5 bases, with 20 bases sitting between them. The CDR3 length is 15 residues. Germline CDR1 SGHKS, CDR2 YYEKEE (reference sequence). The CDR3 coding sequence is TGTGCCAGCACCCCCGGGGCAGGAAGGGGTACTGAAGCTTTCTTT. It yields the protein CASTPGAGRGTEAFF.

The chain uses TRBV5-1 and TRBJ1-1, with 8 bases lining up with TRBD1. Germline trimming cut 0 bases from V and 5 bases from J; bases unmatched to any gene: 9. The CDR3 is made up of 16 amino acids. CDR1 is SGHRS, CDR2 YFSETQ, per germline. CDR3 loop: CASSLEGQVDGTEAFF. DNA for the CDR3: TGCGCCAGCAGCTTGGAGGGACAGGTCGATGGGACTGAAGCTTTCTTT.

The rearrangement links TRBV18 to TRBJ1-4, with 8 nucleotides matching TRBD1. Germline trimming cut 4 bases from V and 5 bases from J; bases unmatched to any gene: 9. The CDR3 runs 16 residues. From germline, CDR1 is KGHSH and CDR2 LQKENI. The DNA of the CDR3 is TGTGCCAGCTCACGGGACTTGCCAGGGGGCAATGAAAAACTGTTTTTT. Residues: CASSRDLPGGNEKLFF.

V is TRBV6-6 and J is TRBJ2-1; 8 positions agree with TRBD1. After removal of 7 bases from V and 9 bases from J, the junction contained 14 bases not matched to a gene. Germline V CDR1 and CDR2: MNHNY, SVGAGI (reference sequence). This CDR3 spans 15 amino acids. CDR3 protein: CASNPRGDRGSEQFF. DNA for the CDR3: TGTGCCAGCAACCCCCGGGGCGACAGGGGATCTGAGCAGTTCTTC.

The chain joins TRBV9 to TRBJ2-1; D not certain. The V end lost 1 base, the J end lost 3 bases, and 14 bases lay between the germline ends. Germline V gene data show CDR1 as SGDLS and CDR2 as YYNGEE. The CDR3 sequence is 16 residues long. The CDR3 coding sequence is TGTGCCAGCAGCGTATCAGTAGTAACGAACTACAATGAGCAGTTCTTC. This gives the protein CASSVSVVTNYNEQFF.

The J gene is TRBJ2-2, the V gene TRBV10-3; 7 bases match TRBD2. J gave up 4 bases and V 6 bases, and 8 bases lay outside the gene matches. This CDR3 contains 15 residues. Germline assignment: CDR1 ENHRY and CDR2 SYGVKD. The CDR3 spells CAISGTTAGTGELFF. CDR3 coding DNA: TGTGCCATCAGCGGGACTACCGCGGGCACCGGGGAGCTGTTTTTT.

The chain joins TRBV7-2 to TRBJ1-1, with TRBD1 as a possible D gene (5 bases). V was shortened by 2 bases and J by 4 bases, with 14 bases between the two germline ends. CDR3 length: 15 residues. The V gene's germline CDR1 is SGHTA and CDR2 FQGNSA. CDR3: CASSLFGQDGTEAFF. The CDR3 DNA reads as TGTGCCAGCAGCTTATTTGGACAAGATGGCACTGAAGCTTTCTTT.

The rearrangement uses TRBV11-2 and TRBJ2-3; unclear D gene. Trimming removed 3 bases from V and 0 bases from J, with 10 bases in between. In germline, CDR1 is SGHAT, CDR2 FQNNGV. This CDR3 has 15 amino acids. The CDR3 sequence is CASSLNPASTDTQYF. CDR3 DNA sequence: TGTGCCAGCAGCTTGAACCCAGCGAGCACAGATACGCAGTATTTT.

The chain combines TRBV20-1 with TRBJ2-5; no reliable D call. Germline loops: CDR1 DFQATT, CDR2 SNEGSKA (reference sequence). V was cut by 3 bases and J by 5 bases, with 7 bases left in between. The CDR3 extends over 11 amino acids. DNA of the CDR3: TGCAGTGCTAGGGAAGGGGAGACCCAGTACTTC. Its translation is CSAREGETQYF.

The chain has TRBV5-1 and TRBJ1-2, with D possibly being TRBD1 (5 bases). The germline V gene has CDR1 SGHRS and CDR2 YFSETQ. This CDR3 has 13 residues. Trimming shortened V by 9 bases and J by 8 bases, and 20 bases separated the two germline ends. The CDR3 DNA sequence: TGCGCCACCCGTGACTTCGGGGGTTTGGGCTACACCTTC. It specifies CATRDFGGLGYTF.

The V gene is TRBV11-2, the J gene TRBJ2-1; D ambiguous. Trimming pared 6 bases from V and 0 bases from J, leaving 12 bases between. The CDR3 consists of 15 residues. CDR1 is SGHAT, CDR2 FQNNGV, per germline. The CDR3 is CASSIGRSSYNEQFF. CDR3 DNA: TGTGCCAGCAGTATTGGGCGGAGCTCCTACAATGAGCAGTTCTTC.

The rearrangement joins TRBV27 to TRBJ1-2; TRBD1 matches 7 bases. CDR1 and CDR2 from the germline V gene are MNHEY and SMNVEV (reference sequence). The CDR3 runs 15 residues. V gave up 10 bases and J gave up 2 bases; unmatched junction bases: 13. In nucleotides, the CDR3 is TGTGCCACATCCCGTCCGATAGGGGGCAACTATGGCTACACCTTC. Amino acid sequence: CATSRPIGGNYGYTF.

The rearrangement links TRBV6-4 to TRBJ2-1; 10 bases fit TRBD2. Germline V CDR1 and CDR2: MRHNA, SNTAGT. With 0 bases clipped from V and 8 bases from J, the junction kept 1 base outside the gene matches. CDR3 size: 14 residues. For the CDR3, the DNA is TGTGCCAGCAGTGACTCAGCGGGAGGGGATGAGCAGTTCTTC. Encoded protein: CASSDSAGGDEQFF.